Detailed here is one TCR beta chain. Its antigen is still unknown. CDR1 is GTSNPN and CDR2 is SVGIG in the germline V gene (reference sequence). The V and J ends lost 7 bases and 3 bases, in that order; junction bases with no gene match: 11. The CDR3 has 14 residues. Sampled blood was obtained at baseline, cycle 4 day 1, and cycle 7 day 1. The data belong to a study of OX40 agonist ivuxolimab in advanced cancers. Study summary: Ivuxolimab is an agonistic anti-OX40 (CD134) antibody, and patients were treated with it.

Method: immunoSEQ multiplex PCR; TCRdb's copy keeps in-frame clones and lacks some. The sample has tens of thousands of clones, about nine tenths seen once. Points from the study as a whole: Average numbers of expanded clones were greater in CD8+ T cells than in CD4+. Individuals who were partial responders at 0.1-3.0 mg/kg had clonal expansion that ranked among the lowest.

This clonotype was sampled from an adult with an advanced solid tumor such as melanoma, head and neck, liver or kidney cancer. V and J are TRBV30 and TRBJ2-7; 8 nucleotides agree with TRBD1. The source was CD4+ or CD8+ T cells sorted from blood, collected in a trial of the OX40 agonist ivuxolimab. DNA for the CDR3: TGTGCCTTCGCAAGTGACAGGGGAATCTACGAGCAGTACTTC. Protein product: CAFASDRGIYEQYF.